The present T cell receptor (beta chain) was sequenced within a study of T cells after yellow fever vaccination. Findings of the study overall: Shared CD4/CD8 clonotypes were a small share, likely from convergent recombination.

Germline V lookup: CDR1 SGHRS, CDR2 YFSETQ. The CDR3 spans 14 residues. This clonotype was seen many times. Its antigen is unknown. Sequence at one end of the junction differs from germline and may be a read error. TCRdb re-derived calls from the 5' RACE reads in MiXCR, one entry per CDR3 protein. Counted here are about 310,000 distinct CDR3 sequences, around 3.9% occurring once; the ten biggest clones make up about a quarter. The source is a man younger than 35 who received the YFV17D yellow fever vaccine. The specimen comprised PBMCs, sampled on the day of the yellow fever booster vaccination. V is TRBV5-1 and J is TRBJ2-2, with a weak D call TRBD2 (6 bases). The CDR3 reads CASSLAVNTGELFF. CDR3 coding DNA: TGTGCCAGCAGTTTAGCGGTGAACACCGGGGAGCTGTTTTTT. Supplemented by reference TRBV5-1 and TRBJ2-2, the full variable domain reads KAGVTQTPRYLIKTRGQQVTLSCSPISGHRSVSWYQQTPGQGLQFLFEYFSETQRNKGNFPGRFSGRQFSNSRSEMNVSTLELGDSALYLCASSLAVNTGELFFGEGSRLTVL.